The source of this T cell receptor beta chain is a study of cytomegalovirus exposure and HLA in healthy donors. Study outcomes and limitations: 164 TCR beta chains were listed as cytomegalovirus-associated. CMV antigen specificity was confirmed in vitro for a few CMV-associated chains.

Notes on this clone: Its antigen remains unidentified.

The method was immunoSEQ multiplex PCR; TCRdb's version includes in-frame clones alone and lacks a portion of them. Of about 110,000 clones listed, about 85% are singletons. The specimen was PBMCs. This TCR came from a young woman in good health and CMV-seropositive.

The CDR3 is CASSEGTTGGPNQPQHF. In nucleotides, the CDR3 is TGTGCCAGCAGTGAAGGTACGACAGGGGGCCCTAATCAGCCCCAGCATTTT. The chain employs TRBV2 and TRBJ1-5, with 10 nucleotides matching TRBD1. V was pared by 1 base and J by 4 bases, with 7 bases of the junction left unmatched. The CDR3 runs 17 residues. Germline CDR1 SNHLY, CDR2 FYNNEI.